These 4 T cell receptor beta chains originate from one sample sequenced in a study of Ad26.COV2.S vaccination and SARS-CoV-2 variants. Clones were sequenced by immunoSEQ multiplex PCR, and TCRdb holds only the in-frame ones, with some missing. The profile shows 380,000 or so clones, around 88% of them singletons. This sample's treatment: about 20 received Ad26.COV2.S at low or high dose, single or two shots; roughly 5 received placebo; per-sample allocation not given. Specimens were obtained on day 63 following the first vaccine or placebo injection. The specimen was peripheral blood, collected in a trial of Ad26.COV2.S vaccine versus placebo. The origin of the receptors is a person between 18 and 65 years old who received the Ad26.COV2.S COVID-19 vaccine or a placebo.

This sequence joins TRBV5-4 and TRBJ2-7; 10 bases map to TRBD1. CDR3 size: 13 residues. Looked up from germline, CDR1 is SGHNT and CDR2 is YYREEE (reference sequence). With V trimmed by 9 bases and J by 6 bases, 9 bases remained unmatched. CDR3 protein: CATWDRGRSEQYF. The CDR3, as DNA: TGTGCCACCTGGGACAGGGGACGTAGCGAGCAGTACTTC.

The CDR3 here is CASHPGLAGVNEQFF. CDR3 DNA sequence: TGTGCCTCCCATCCGGGACTAGCGGGAGTAAACGAGCAGTTCTTC. The chain carries TRBV19 and TRBJ2-1, with TRBD2 matching over 14 bases. Looked up from germline, CDR1 is LNHDA and CDR2 is SQIVND (reference sequence). This CDR3 is built from 15 residues. V shed 11 bases, J shed 10 bases, and the junction held 13 bases outside the gene matches.

This clone was observed many times. J is TRBJ1-4 and V is TRBV3-1 (or the pseudogene TRBV3-2), with 9 bases that match TRBD1. V shed 4 bases and J 8 bases; nucleotides not matched to a gene: 20. Germline-derived CDR1 and CDR2 are LGHDT and YNNKEL (reference sequence). CDR3 size: 19 residues. CDR3 sequence reads: CASSPRGPPAGQGGEKLFF. As DNA, the CDR3 is TGTGCCAGCAGCCCAAGAGGACCCCCGGCGGGACAGGGAGGCGAAAAACTGTTTTTT.

This chain links TRBV11-2 with TRBJ2-7; 9 bases map to TRBD2. CDR1 SGHAT and CDR2 FQNNGV come from the germline V gene. The V and J ends lost 0 bases and 5 bases, in that order; junction bases with no gene match: 5. This CDR3 spans 15 amino acids. The chain's CDR3 is CASSLDLAGRNEQYF. The CDR3 DNA sequence: TGTGCCAGCAGCTTAGACCTAGCGGGAAGGAACGAGCAGTACTTC. Supplemented by reference TRBV11-2 and TRBJ2-7, the full variable domain reads EAGVAQSPRYKIIEKRQSVAFWCNPISGHATLYWYQQILGQGPKLLIQFQNNGVVDDSQLPKDRFSAERLKGVDSTLKIQPAKLEDSAVYLCASSLDLAGRNEQYFGPGTRLTVT.